This TCR beta chain was sequenced for a study of identical twins. Study results and caveats: Twin pairs' shared out-of-frame alpha sequences were enriched in low generation probability. One should note that invariant MAIT and iNKT cells could partly confound zero-insertion analyses. Within monozygotic twins, out-of-frame TCR alpha sharing was underestimated by the models.

The CDR3 is 13 amino acids. Between the trimmed V and J ends, which lost 4 bases and 4 bases, there was a span of 10 bases. Germline-derived CDR1 and CDR2 are KGHSH and LQKENI. TCRdb re-called the 5' RACE reads with MiXCR, one entry per CDR3 protein. The repertoire includes 1.5 million to 2 million distinct CDR3 sequences, more than 30% of them detected once, and over 0.25% sits in the top ten. Worth noting for this clonotype: What it binds is not known.

The receptor comes from a newborn girl in good health. This chain joins TRBV18 and TRBJ1-1; no reliable D call. The specimen was cord blood. The CDR3 region has the DNA TGTGCCAGCTCACAGGGAAAGAGCACTGAAGCTTTCTTT. It translates to CASSQGKSTEAFF.